The sequence of this TCR beta chain was determined in a study of early T cells in non-severe SARS-CoV-2 infection. With 7 bases removed from V and 3 bases from J, the gap between germline ends came to 6 bases. This CDR3 has 11 residues. CDR1 is ENHRY and CDR2 is SYGVKD in the germline V gene. TCRdb reanalysed the 5' RACE reads using MiXCR and keeps one entry per CDR3 protein. The sample consists of 45,000 to 70,000 distinct CDR3 sequences, around a tenth of them appearing once. The sequencing sample was made of whole blood. The sequence was collected from an adult who was a healthcare worker with PCR-confirmed SARS-CoV-2 infection or an uninfected control (not recorded which). The chain carries TRBV10-3 and TRBJ2-5, with D perhaps TRBD1 (5 bases). Written as DNA, the CDR3 is TGTGCCATCAAGGGGAAAGAGACCCAGTACTTC. Amino acid sequence: CAIKGKETQYF.